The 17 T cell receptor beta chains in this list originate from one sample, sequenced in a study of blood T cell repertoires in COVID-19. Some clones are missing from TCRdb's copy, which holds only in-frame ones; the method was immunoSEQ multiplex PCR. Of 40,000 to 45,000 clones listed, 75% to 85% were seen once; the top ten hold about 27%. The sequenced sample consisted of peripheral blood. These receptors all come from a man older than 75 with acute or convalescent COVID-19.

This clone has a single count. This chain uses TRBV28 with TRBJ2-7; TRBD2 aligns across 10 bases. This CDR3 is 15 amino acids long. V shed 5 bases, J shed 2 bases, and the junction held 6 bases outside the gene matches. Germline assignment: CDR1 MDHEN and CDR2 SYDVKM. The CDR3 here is CASSPGTSDPYEQYF. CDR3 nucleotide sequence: TGTGCCAGCAGTCCCGGGACTAGCGATCCCTACGAGCAGTACTTC.

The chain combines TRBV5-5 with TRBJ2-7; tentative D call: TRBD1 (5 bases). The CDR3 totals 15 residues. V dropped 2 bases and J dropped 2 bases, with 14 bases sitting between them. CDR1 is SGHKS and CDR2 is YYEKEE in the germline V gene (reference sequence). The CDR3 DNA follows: TGTGCCAGCAGCTTCGGACAAAGTTTTCCCTACGAGCAGTACTTC. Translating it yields CASSFGQSFPYEQYF.

CDR3 DNA sequence: TGTGCCAGCAGCTCGCGACAGGTTCAAGAGACCCAGTACTTC. It translates to CASSSRQVQETQYF. This sequence joins TRBV14 and TRBJ2-5; possible D gene TRBD1, 6 bases. Germline CDR1 SGHDN, CDR2 FVKESK. V lost 5 bases and J 2 bases, leaving 12 bases between the germline ends. The CDR3 is 14 residues long.

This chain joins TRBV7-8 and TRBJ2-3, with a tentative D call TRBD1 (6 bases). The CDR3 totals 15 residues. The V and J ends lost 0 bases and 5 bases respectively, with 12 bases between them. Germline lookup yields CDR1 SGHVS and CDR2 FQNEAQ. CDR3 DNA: TGTGCCAGCAGCTTAGCCGCCCTAGGGGGAGATACGCAGTATTTT. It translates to CASSLAALGGDTQYF.

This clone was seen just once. DNA of the CDR3: TGTGCCATCAGTGGGAAAGGGACCGCGGGGGGAAACACCATATATTTT. It codes for CAISGKGTAGGNTIYF. This sequence joins TRBV10-3 and TRBJ1-3, with D possibly TRBD1 on 5 matching bases. Germline assignment: CDR1 ENHRY and CDR2 SYGVKD. V was trimmed by 4 bases and J by 4 bases, leaving 17 bases between them. The CDR3 is made up of 16 amino acids.

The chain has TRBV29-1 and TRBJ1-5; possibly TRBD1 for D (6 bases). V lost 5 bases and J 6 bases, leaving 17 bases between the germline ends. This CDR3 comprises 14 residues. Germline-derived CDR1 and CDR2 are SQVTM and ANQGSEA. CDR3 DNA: TGCAGCGTTTATCGAGGAGCAGGGGCTCAGCCCCAGCATTTT. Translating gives CSVYRGAGAQPQHF.

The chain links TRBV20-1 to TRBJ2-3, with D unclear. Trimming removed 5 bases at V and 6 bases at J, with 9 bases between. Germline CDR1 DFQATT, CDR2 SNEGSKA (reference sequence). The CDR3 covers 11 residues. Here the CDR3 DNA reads TGCAGTGCTGGATTGCGGGATACGCAGTATTTT. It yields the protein CSAGLRDTQYF.

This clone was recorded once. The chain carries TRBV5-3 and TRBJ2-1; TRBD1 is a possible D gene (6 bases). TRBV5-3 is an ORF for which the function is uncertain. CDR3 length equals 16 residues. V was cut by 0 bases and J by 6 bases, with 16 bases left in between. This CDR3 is CARSLAHRETLNEQFF. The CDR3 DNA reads TGTGCCAGAAGCTTGGCGCACAGGGAGACCCTCAATGAGCAGTTCTTC.

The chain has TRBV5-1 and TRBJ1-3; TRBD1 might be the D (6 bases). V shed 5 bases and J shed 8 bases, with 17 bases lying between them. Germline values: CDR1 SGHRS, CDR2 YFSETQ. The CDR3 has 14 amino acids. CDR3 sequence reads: CASSDTRGGDTIYF. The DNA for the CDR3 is TGCGCCAGCAGTGACACAAGAGGGGGAGACACCATATATTTT.

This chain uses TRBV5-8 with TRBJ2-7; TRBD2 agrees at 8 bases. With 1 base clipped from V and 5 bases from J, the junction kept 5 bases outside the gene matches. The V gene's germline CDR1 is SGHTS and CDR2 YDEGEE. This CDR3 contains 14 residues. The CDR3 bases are TGTGCCAGCAGCTTGCGGGAGGGCATGCACGAGCAGTACTTC. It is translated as CASSLREGMHEQYF.

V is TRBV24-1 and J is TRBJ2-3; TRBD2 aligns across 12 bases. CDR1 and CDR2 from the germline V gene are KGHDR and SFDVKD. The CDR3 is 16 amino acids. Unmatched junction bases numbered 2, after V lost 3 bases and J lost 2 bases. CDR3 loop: CATSDPSGGVTDTQYF. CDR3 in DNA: TGTGCCACCAGTGATCCTAGCGGGGGGGTCACAGATACGCAGTATTTT.

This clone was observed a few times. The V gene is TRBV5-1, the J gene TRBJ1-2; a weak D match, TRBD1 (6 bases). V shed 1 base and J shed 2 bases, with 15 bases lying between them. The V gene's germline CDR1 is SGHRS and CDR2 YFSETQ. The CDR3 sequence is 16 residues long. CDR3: CASSLTPDRTNYGYTF. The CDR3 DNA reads TGCGCCAGCAGCTTGACACCCGACAGGACGAACTATGGCTACACCTTC.

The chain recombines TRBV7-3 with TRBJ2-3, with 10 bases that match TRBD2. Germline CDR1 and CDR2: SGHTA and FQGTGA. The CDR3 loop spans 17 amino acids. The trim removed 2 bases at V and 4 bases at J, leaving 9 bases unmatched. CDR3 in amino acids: CASSLLVASGSSDTQYF. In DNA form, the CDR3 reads TGTGCCAGCAGCTTATTGGTTGCTAGCGGGAGCTCAGATACGCAGTATTTT.

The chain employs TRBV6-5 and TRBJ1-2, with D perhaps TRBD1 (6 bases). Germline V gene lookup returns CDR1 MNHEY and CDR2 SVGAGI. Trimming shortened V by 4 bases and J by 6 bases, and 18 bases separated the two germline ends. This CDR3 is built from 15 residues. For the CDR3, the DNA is TGTGCCAGCAGTTGGGGGCAGGGGAACGGGAATGGCTACACCTTC. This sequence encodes CASSWGQGNGNGYTF.

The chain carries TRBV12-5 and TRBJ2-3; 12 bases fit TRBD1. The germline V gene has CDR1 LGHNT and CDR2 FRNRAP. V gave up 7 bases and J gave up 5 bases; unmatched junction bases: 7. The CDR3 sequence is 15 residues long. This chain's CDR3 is CASAGDRGRGDTQYF. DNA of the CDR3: TGTGCTAGTGCCGGGGACAGGGGGCGCGGAGATACGCAGTATTTT.

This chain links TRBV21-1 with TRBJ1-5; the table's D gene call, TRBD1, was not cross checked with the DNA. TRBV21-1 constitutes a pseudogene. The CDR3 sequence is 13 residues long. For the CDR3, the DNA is TGTGCCAGCAGCAACAGGGTTAATCAGCCCCAGCATTTT. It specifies CASSNRVNQPQHF.

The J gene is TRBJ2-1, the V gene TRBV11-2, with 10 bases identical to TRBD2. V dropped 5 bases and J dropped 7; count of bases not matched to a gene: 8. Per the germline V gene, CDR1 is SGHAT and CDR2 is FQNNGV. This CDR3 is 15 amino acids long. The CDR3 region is CASSPLGLAQNEQFF. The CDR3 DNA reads TGTGCCAGCAGCCCCCTGGGACTAGCGCAGAATGAGCAGTTCTTC.